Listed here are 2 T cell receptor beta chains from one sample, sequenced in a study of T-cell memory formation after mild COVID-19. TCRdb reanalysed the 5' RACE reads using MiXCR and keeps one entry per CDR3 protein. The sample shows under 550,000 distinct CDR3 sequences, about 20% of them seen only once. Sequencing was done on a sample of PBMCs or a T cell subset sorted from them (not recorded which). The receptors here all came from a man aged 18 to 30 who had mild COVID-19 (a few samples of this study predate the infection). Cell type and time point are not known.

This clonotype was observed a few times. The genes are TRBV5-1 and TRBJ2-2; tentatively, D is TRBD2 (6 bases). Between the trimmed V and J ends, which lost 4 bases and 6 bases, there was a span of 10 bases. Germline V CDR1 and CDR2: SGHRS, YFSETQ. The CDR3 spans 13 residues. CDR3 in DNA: TGCGCCAGCAGCCCTTGGGGGGCCGGGGAGCTGTTTTTT. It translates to CASSPWGAGELFF.

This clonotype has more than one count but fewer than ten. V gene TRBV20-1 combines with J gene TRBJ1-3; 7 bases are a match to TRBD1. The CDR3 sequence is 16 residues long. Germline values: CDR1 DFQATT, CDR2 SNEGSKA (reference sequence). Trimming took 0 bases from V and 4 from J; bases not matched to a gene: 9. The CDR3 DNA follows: TGCAGTGCTAGAGATTCGACTAGGGGGCAAGGAAACACCATATATTTT. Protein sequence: CSARDSTRGQGNTIYF.